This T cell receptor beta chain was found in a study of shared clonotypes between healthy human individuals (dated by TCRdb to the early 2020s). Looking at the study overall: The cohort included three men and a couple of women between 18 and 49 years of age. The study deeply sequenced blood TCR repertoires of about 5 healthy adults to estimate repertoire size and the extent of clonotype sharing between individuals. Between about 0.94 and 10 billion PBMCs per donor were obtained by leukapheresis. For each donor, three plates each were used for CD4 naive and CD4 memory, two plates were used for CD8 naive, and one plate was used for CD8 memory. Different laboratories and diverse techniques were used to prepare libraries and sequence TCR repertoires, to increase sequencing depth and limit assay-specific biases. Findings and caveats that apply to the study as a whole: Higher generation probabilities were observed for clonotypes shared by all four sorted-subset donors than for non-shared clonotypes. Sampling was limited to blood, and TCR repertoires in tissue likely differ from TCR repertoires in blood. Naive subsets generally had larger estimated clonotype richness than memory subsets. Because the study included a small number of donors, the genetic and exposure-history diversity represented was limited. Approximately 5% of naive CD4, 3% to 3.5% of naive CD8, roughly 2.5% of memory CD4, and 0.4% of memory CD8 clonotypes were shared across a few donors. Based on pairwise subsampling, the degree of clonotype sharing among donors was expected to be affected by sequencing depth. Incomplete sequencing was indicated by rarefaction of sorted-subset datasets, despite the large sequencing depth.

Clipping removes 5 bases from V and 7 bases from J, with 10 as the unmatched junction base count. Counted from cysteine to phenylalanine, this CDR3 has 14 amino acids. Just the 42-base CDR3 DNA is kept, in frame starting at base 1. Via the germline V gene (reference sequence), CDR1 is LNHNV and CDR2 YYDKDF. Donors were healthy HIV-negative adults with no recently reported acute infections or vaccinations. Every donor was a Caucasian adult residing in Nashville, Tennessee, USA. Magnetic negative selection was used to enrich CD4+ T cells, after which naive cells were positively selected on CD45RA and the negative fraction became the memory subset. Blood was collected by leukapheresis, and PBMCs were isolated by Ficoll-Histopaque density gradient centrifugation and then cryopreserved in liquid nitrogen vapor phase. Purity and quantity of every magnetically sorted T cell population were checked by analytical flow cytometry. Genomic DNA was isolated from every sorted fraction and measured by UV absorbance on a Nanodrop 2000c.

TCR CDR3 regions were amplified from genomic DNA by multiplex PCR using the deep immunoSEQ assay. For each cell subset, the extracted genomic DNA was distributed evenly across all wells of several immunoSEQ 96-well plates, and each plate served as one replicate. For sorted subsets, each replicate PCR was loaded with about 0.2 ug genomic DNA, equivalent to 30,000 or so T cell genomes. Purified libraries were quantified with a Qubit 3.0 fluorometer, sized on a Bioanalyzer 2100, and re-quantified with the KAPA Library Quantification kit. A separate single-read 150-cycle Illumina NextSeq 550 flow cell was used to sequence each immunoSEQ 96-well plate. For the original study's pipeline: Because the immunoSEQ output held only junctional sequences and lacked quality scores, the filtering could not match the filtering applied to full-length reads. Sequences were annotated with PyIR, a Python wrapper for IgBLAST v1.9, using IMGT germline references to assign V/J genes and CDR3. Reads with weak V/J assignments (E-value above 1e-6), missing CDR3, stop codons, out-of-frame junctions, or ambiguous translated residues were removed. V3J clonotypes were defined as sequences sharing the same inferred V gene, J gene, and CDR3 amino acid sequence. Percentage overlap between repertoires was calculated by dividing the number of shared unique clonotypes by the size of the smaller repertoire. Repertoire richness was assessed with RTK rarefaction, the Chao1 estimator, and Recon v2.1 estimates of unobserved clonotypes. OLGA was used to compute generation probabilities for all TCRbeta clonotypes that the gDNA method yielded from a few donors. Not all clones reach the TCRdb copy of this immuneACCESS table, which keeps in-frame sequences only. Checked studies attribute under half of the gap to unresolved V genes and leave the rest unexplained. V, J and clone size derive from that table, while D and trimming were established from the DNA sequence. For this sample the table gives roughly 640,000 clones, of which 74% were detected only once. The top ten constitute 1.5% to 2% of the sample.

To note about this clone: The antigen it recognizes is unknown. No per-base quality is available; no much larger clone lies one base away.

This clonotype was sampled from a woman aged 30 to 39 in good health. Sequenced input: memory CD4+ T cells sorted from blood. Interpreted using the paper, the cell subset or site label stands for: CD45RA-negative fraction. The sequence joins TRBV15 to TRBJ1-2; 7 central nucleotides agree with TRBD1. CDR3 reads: CATSGDRDLGGYTF. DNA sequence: TGTGCCACCAGCGGCGACAGGGACCTGGGTGGCTACACCTTC.